This paragraph reports one T cell receptor (beta chain). This clonotype was seen a few times. This receptor's antigen is unknown. The input lacks base qualities; no much larger clone sits a single base away. Systemically healthy Caucasian individuals from Russia, 35 to 50 in total and aged about 6 to 90 years, were included as donors. Each donor gave ten milliliters of peripheral blood, collected into EDTA-treated Vacutainer tubes. Ficoll-Paque density-gradient centrifugation was used to isolate PBMCs, with at least 7 million obtained per sample. Trizol reagent was used to extract total RNA from the PBMCs, yielding at least 6 micrograms per sample. The percentages of naive CD45RAhigh/CD27high T cells were determined by flow cytometry on a PBMC aliquot from every donor. The method was 5' RACE. Sequencing took place on an Illumina HiSeq 2500. A second PCR of roughly 7 to 11 cycles was performed with a sample-barcoded 5' primer and a J-beta primer mix. A template-switch 5' adaptor carrying 12 random nucleotides introduced a unique molecular identifier onto each TCR beta cDNA molecule. Each sample yielded at least 2.5 million CDR3-containing paired-end reads. First-strand cDNA was synthesized from all RNA with the Mint cDNA synthesis kit, primed by a TRBC-specific oligonucleotide. After uracil-DNA glycosylase treatment, a first 18-cycle PCR used universal primers M1SS and BC2_uni_R on all cDNA. The published analysis was carried out like this. For normalization, 1 million high-quality reads, each with a distinct molecular identifier, were randomly selected from each sample. Reads sharing molecular identifiers were discarded rather than binned into consensus sequences. MiTCR, with a Q25 quality threshold and the strictest error-elimination algorithm, was used for CDR3 identification, clonotype clustering and error correction. A nonparametric unseen species model with Euler transformation was used to estimate lower-bound total TCR beta diversity. TCRdb trimmed public reads at Q25 via fastp, called clones via MiXCR and kept in-frame beta chains. Records with the same CDR3 protein are collapsed into one entry carrying the most frequent genes and DNA. It is TCRdb's table, rather than the study itself, that gives the V and J calls and clone size. This sample has about 510,000 distinct CDR3 sequences in its table, and about a quarter of those were observed once. Approximately 3.3% of the sample is in the top ten clones.

The record originates from a study of blood T cells in healthy people across ages (dated by TCRdb to the mid-2010s). Background on the whole study: Template switching captured roughly one uniquely barcoded TCR beta cDNA molecule per two T cells in model experiments. The study measured age-related changes in TCR beta repertoire diversity using deep sequencing normalized with unique cDNA molecular identifiers. The donors were split into four age groups: young (average around 16 years), middle-aged (roughly 39), aged (over 55) and long-lived (approximately 80). Using the same blood draw, the study looked at two additional independent replicas of 1 million unique cDNA reads for two donors, one aged 18 to 30 and the other aged 80 or older. Overall results and qualifications from the work: Estimates of total diversity based on one million sequenced T cells were regarded as lower bounds and as underestimates. Because profiling used bulk unsorted PBMCs, naive and antigen-experienced compartments could not be compared conclusively. The long-lived group showed more naive CD4+ T cells, fewer expanded clones and increased TCR diversity than the aged group, suggesting age selection. As age increased, observed TCR beta diversity per million T cells dropped in a roughly linear way, and a significant reduction was already evident by age 40. A strong correlation was found between observed TCR beta diversity and the percentage of naive T cells measured by flow cytometry. The CMV infection status of donors was not known, potentially confounding age-related changes in expanded clonotypes.

Trimming removed 5 bases from V and 3 bases from J, leaving 7 bases between the germline ends. There are 13 amino acids in the CDR3, from cysteine to phenylalanine inclusive. Only the CDR3 DNA stays, 39 bases, in frame from base 1. CDR1 is given as MNHEY and CDR2 as SVGEGT, both from the germline V gene. This sample also belongs to another study, concerning T cells of mothers and their children. The second study also describes: Donors were nine systemically healthy Caucasian individuals: three mothers and their six children. cDNA synthesis consumed the entire amount of extracted RNA, loaded at approximately 1.6 ug RNA in each 15 ul reaction. In the second PCR, the M1S primer introduced both the sample barcodes and 2-4 random nucleotides. More than 9 million TCR beta CDR3 reads were obtained from each mother, and about 3 million reads were obtained from each child. Thymic selection similarly shapes TCR recombination output in related and unrelated pairs, with minor effect from inherited differences. Normalized repertoire overlap was always found to be slightly, but never significantly, higher in related mother-child pairs than in unrelated mother-child pairs. No persistent microchimeric T cell clones were detected, at a sensitivity of approximately 110 clones per million clonotypes. In the study, deep NGS was used to compare the TCR beta repertoires of mothers and children, and features distinguishing related mother-child pairs from unrelated individuals were sought. Mothers averaged roughly 36 +/- 4 years of age and children averaged about 10 +/- 4 years. Libraries were sequenced on Illumina HiSeq 2000 with 100+100 nt paired-end reads after adapter ligation with NEBNext reagents. Mother and child libraries were prepared a month apart and sequenced in separate runs to prevent cross-contamination. For each donor, between roughly 500,000 and 2,100,000 distinct TCR beta clonotypes were identified. Naive TCR beta clonotypes were estimated from low-frequency clonotypes matched to each donor's FACS-determined naive share, without sorting.

The source is a boy younger than 10 in good health. The sequence links TRBV6-2 or TRBV6-3 to TRBJ2-2; confidence is insufficient to name the D gene. Sequencing was carried out using blood. The CDR3 region reads CASSNRHTGELFF. The sequence in DNA is TGTGCCAGCAGTAATCGGCACACCGGGGAGCTGTTTTTT.